This T cell receptor beta chain was captured by sequencing in a study of T cells in Graves' hyperthyroidism and ophthalmopathy. Study findings and constraints: Ophthalmopathy and stable hyperthyroidism were separated by a 13 V-J model. The model made its ophthalmopathy prediction, and onset followed a median around 6.9 months later.

TCR beta CDR3 region amplification was performed from RNA transcripts. First-round RT-PCR of the TCR CDR3 relied on the HTBI primer set. TCRdb called the multiplex PCR reads again in MiXCR, with one record for every CDR3 protein. This table has approximately 740,000 distinct CDR3 sequences, around 15% appearing once. This clonotype occurred many times. Its antigen is undetermined. The CDR3 contains 15 residues. V lost 1 base, J lost 2 bases, and 9 bases lay in between. Germline V lookup: CDR1 LNHNV, CDR2 YYDKDF (reference sequence). This clonotype was sampled from a woman under 30 with Graves' hyperthyroidism. Sequencing was done on a sample of blood. The rearrangement joins TRBV15 to TRBJ1-5; D is perhaps TRBD1 (5 bases). CDR3 in amino acids: CATSRGLQGNQPQHF. CDR3 nucleotide sequence: TGTGCCACCAGCAGAGGATTACAGGGCAATCAGCCCCAGCATTTT.